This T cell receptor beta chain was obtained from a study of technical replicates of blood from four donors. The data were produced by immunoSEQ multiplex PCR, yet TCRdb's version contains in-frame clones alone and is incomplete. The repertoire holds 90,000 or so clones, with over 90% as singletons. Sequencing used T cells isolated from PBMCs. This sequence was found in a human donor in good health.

DNA for the CDR3: TGTGCCAGCAGTTACTCGGGACAGGGCGTCTATGGCTACACCTTC. Protein: CASSYSGQGVYGYTF. This chain uses TRBV6-5 with TRBJ1-2; 9 bases are a match to TRBD1. In germline, CDR1 is MNHEY, CDR2 SVGAGI. Unmatched junction bases numbered 3, after V lost 0 bases and J lost 4 bases. The length of the CDR3 is 15 residues.